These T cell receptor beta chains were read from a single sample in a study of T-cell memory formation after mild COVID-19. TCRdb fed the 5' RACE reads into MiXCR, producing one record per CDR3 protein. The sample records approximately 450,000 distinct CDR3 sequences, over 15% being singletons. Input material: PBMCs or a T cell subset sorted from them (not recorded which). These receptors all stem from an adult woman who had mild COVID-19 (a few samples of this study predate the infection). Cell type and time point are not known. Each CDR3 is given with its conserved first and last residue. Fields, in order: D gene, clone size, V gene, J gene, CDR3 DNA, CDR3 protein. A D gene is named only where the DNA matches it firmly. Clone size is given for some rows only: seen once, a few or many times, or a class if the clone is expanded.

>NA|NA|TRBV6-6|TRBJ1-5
TGTGCCAGCAGTTACTGGAGCAGCAATCAGCCCCAGCATTTT
CASSYWSSNQPQHF
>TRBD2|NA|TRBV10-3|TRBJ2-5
TGTGCCATCAGGGGACCCTCCCGGACTAGCGGGGGGGACGGCGGCGAGACCCAGTACTTC
CAIRGPSRTSGGDGGETQYF
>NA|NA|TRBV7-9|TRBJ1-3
TGTGCCAGCAGCCGGACAGAGAACTCTGGAAACACCATATATTTT
CASSRTENSGNTIYF
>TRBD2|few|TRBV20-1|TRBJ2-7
TGCAGTGCCGTTAGCGGGTGGAGCTCCTACGAGCAGTACTTC
CSAVSGWSSYEQYF
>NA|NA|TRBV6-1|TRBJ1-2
TGTGCCAGCAGTGAGGGAGGGCGGCTCTATGGCTACACCTTC
CASSEGGRLYGYTF
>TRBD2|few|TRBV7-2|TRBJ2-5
TGTGCCAGCAGCTTAGCTGCGGGACTAGCAGAGACCCAGTACTTC
CASSLAAGLAETQYF
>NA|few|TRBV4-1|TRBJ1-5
TGCGCCAGCAGCCGGCAGCCAGGGGTGGTGCAGCCCCAGCATTTT
CASSRQPGVVQPQHF
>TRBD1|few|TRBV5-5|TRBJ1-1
TGTGCCAGCAGCTTACGCAGGGGGGACGGCACTGAAGCTTTCTTT
CASSLRRGDGTEAFF
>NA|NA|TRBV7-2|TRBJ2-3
TGTGCCAGCAGCCCTCGGTGGCAGGTGGGGAGAGATACGCAGTATTTT
CASSPRWQVGRDTQYF
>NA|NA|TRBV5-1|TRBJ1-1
TGCGCCAGCAGCTTGGGGCCGCCAATGAACACTGAAGCTTTCTTT
CASSLGPPMNTEAFF
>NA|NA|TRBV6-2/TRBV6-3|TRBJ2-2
TGTGCCAGCAGTTACAGGGTGGAGTCCGGGGAGCTGTTTTTT
CASSYRVESGELFF
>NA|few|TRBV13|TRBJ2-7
TGTGCCAGCAGCGCCGCATGGGGATCCTACGAGCAGTACTTC
CASSAAWGSYEQYF
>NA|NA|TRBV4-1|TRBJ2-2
TGCGCCAGCAGCCAAGGTTACTCGGACGGGGAGCTGTTTTTT
CASSQGYSDGELFF
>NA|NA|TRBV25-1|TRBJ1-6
TGTGCCAGCAGTGAATTTGGGCCCGTTAATTCACCCCTCCACTTT
CASSEFGPVNSPLHF
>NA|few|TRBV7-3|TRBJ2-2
TGTGCCAGCAGCTTCCTTTCCGGGGAGCTGTTTTTT
CASSFLSGELFF
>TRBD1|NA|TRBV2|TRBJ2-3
TGTGCCAGCAGGGAGGACAGGGGGCGAGATACGCAGTATTTT
CASREDRGRDTQYF